Listed here are 12 T cell receptor beta chains from one sample, sequenced in a study of blood T cells in healthy people across ages (dated by TCRdb to between 2014 and 2017). The library was built by means of 5' RACE. TCRdb names Illumina HiSeq 2500 as the instrument used. A second PCR of roughly 7 to 11 cycles was performed with a sample-barcoded 5' primer and a J-beta primer mix. In-frame beta chains were kept once TCRdb had trimmed the public reads at Q25 with fastp and called clones with MiXCR. CDR3 protein sequences are deduplicated, and each keeps its most common genes and DNA. Within this sample are about 640,000 distinct CDR3 sequences, with around 54% of them counted one time only. 30% to 45% of the sample belongs to the ten largest clones. The material sequenced was blood. The receptors derive from a man aged 60 to 69 in good health.

CDR3: CASSQVWEPDTQYF. The CDR3 bases are TGTGCCAGCAGCCAAGTTTGGGAACCAGATACGCAGTATTTT. The chain couples TRBV3-1 to TRBJ2-3; D call uncertain. V was clipped by 1 base and J by 4 bases, with 9 bases between them. The CDR3 loop spans 14 amino acids. Per the germline V gene, CDR1 is LGHDT and CDR2 is YNNKEL (reference sequence).

The chain uses TRBV3-1 and TRBJ1-6; 8 nucleotides agree with TRBD1. V shed 2 bases and J 9 bases; nucleotides not matched to a gene: 6. CDR1 is LGHDT, CDR2 YNNKEL, per germline (reference sequence). The CDR3 runs 15 residues. The CDR3 DNA is TGTGCCAGCAGCCAACGGACAGGGAAGGCTTCACCCCTCCACTTT. Encoded protein: CASSQRTGKASPLHF.

In this sample, this clonotype turned up a few times. The chain couples TRBV7-2 to TRBJ2-7, with TRBD2 matching 8 bases. The germline V gene has CDR1 SGHTA and CDR2 FQGNSA. After removal of 5 bases from V and 2 bases from J, the junction contained 5 bases not matched to a gene. This CDR3 contains 14 residues. CDR3: CASSPNSGAYEQYF. The CDR3 bases are TGTGCCAGCAGCCCAAATAGCGGGGCCTACGAGCAGTACTTC. The variable domain in full, completed from reference TRBV7-2 and TRBJ2-7, reads GAGVSQSPSNKVTEKGKDVELRCDPISGHTALYWYRQSLGQGLEFLIYFQGNSAPDKSGLPSDRFSAERTGGSVSTLTIQRTQQEDSAVYLCASSPNSGAYEQYFGPGTRLTVT.

This chain uses TRBV6-1 with TRBJ2-1; D is unresolved. The V end was cut by 6 bases, the J end by 13 bases, with 19 bases between. This CDR3 spans 13 amino acids. CDR1 MNHNS and CDR2 SASEGT come from the germline V gene. The CDR3 here is CASSGTPQETQFF. For the CDR3, the DNA is TGTGCCAGCAGCGGCACACCCCAAGAGACCCAGTTCTTC.

V and J are TRBV20-1 and TRBJ1-4; D possibly corresponds to TRBD1 (5 bases). Deletions cut 0 bases from V and 6 bases from J, with 14 bases between. CDR1 and CDR2 (germline): DFQATT, SNEGSKA (reference sequence). This CDR3 has 15 amino acids. CDR3 nucleotides: TGCAGTGCTAGAGATCGGGGGGTATGGGATGAAAAACTGTTTTTT. This sequence encodes CSARDRGVWDEKLFF.

The rearrangement links TRBV7-9 to TRBJ2-7, with unresolved D. This CDR3 has 10 residues. Trimming removed 9 bases at V and 0 bases at J, with 3 bases between. Germline V gene sequence: CDR1 SEHNR, CDR2 FQNEAQ (reference sequence). The CDR3 region is CASPSYEQYF. The DNA of the CDR3 is TGTGCCAGTCCCTCCTACGAGCAGTACTTC. Based on the CDR3 plus reference TRBV7-9 and TRBJ2-7, the full variable domain is DTGVSQNPRHKITKRGQNVTFRCDPISEHNRLYWYRQTLGQGPEFLTYFQNEAQLEKSRLLSDRFSAERPKGSFSTLEIQRTEQGDSAMYLCASPSYEQYFGPGTRLTVT.

The CDR3 coding sequence is TGTGCCAGCAGCACAGGGGGCGCGGGCTATGGCTACACCTTC. Protein product: CASSTGGAGYGYTF. The chain is built from TRBV12-3 or TRBV12-4 and TRBJ1-2; TRBD1 aligns across 9 bases. The CDR3 spans 14 residues. The V and J ends lost 6 bases and 4 bases, in that order; junction bases with no gene match: 6.

This clonotype was seen a handful of times. The chain combines TRBV6-5 with TRBJ2-2; 9 bases agree with TRBD1. Germline CDR1 reads MNHEY; CDR2 reads SVGAGI. The CDR3 has 16 residues. With V trimmed by 4 bases and J by 1 base, 4 bases remained unmatched. The CDR3 DNA follows: TGTGCCAGCAGTTCTCCGGGACAGGGGAACACCGGGGAGCTGTTTTTT. It specifies CASSSPGQGNTGELFF.

This clonotype has at least ten counts. This chain connects TRBV5-1 to TRBJ2-5; 7 nucleotides line up with TRBD1. The J segment lost 5 bases and the V segment lost 3 bases, leaving 7 bases of the junction unmatched. The CDR3 has 14 amino acids. Germline lookup yields CDR1 SGHRS and CDR2 YFSETQ. The CDR3 bases are TGCGCCAGCAGCTCGGGAACAGGGGTCGAGACCCAGTACTTC. Protein: CASSSGTGVETQYF.

This clonotype was counted only a few times. The V gene is TRBV20-1, the J gene TRBJ1-5; 9 bases match TRBD1. The CDR3 is 15 amino acids. Germline CDR1 reads DFQATT; CDR2 reads SNEGSKA (reference sequence). The trim removed 6 bases at V and 2 bases at J, leaving 8 bases unmatched. The CDR3 bases are TGCAGTGCCGTTAAACAGGGGGCCGGCAATCAGCCCCAGCATTTT. It translates to CSAVKQGAGNQPQHF.

The count of this clonotype is one. V is TRBV6-1 and J is TRBJ1-6; 7 positions agree with TRBD1. V lost 7 bases to trimming and J lost 12 bases; unmatched junction nucleotides: 12. Per germline, CDR1 MNHNS and CDR2 SASEGT. This CDR3 has 14 residues. The CDR3 DNA reads TGTGCCAGCAACCCTTTGGGCAGGGGGGAACCCCTCCACTTT. Its protein is CASNPLGRGEPLHF.

V is TRBV5-1 and J is TRBJ1-2; TRBD1 matches at 7 bases. This CDR3 spans 16 amino acids. Looked up from germline, CDR1 is SGHRS and CDR2 is YFSETQ. V lost 4 bases to trimming and J lost 0 bases; unmatched junction nucleotides: 9. The chain's CDR3 is CASSPGTATTNYGYTF. The CDR3 DNA reads as TGCGCCAGCAGCCCCGGGACAGCGACAACTAACTATGGCTACACCTTC.